The clone carrying this T cell receptor (beta chain) occurred a few times. Trimming took 1 base from V and 4 from J, leaving 4 bases between them. Germline-derived CDR1 and CDR2 are SGHRS and YFSETQ. This CDR3 is built from 12 residues. This specimen comes from a study of response to subunit inactivated influenza vaccine. TCRdb re-analysed the RT-PCR reads in MiXCR, keeping a single row per CDR3 protein. Of roughly 500,000 distinct CDR3 sequences listed, 16% are singletons. Sample: CD4+ T cells sorted from PBMCs, taken about 24 months after vaccination. This receptor was obtained from a man between 50 and 70 years old who received an inactivated influenza vaccine. This chain joins TRBV5-1 and TRBJ2-3; no firm D call. In DNA, the CDR3 is TGCGCCAGCAGCTTGTCTGCAGATACGCAGTATTTT. Its protein product is CASSLSADTQYF.